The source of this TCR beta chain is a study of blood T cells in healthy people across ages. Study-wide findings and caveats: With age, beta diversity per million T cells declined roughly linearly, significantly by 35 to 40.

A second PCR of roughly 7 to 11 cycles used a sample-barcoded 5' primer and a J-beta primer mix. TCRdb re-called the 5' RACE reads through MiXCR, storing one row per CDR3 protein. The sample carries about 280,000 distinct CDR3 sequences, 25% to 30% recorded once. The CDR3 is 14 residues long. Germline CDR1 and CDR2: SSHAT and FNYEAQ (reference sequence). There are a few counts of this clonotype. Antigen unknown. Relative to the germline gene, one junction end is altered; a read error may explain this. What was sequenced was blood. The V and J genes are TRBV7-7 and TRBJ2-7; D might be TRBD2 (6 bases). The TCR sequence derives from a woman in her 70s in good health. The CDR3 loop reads CASSLAEGGYEQYF. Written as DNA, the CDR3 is TGTGCTAGCAGCTTAGCGGAGGGTGGTTACGAGCAGTACTTC.